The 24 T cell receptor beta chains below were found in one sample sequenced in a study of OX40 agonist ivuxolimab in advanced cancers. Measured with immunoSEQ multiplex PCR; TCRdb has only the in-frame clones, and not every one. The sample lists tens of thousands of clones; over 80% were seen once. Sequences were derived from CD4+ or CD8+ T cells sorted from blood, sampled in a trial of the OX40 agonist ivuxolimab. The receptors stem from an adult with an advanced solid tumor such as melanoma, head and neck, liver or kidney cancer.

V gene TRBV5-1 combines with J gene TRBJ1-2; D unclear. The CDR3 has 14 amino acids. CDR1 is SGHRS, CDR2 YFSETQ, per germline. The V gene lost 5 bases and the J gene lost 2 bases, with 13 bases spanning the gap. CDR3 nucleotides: TGCGCCAGCAGGGCTGAGGGTCAGAACTATGGCTACACCTTC. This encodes CASRAEGQNYGYTF.

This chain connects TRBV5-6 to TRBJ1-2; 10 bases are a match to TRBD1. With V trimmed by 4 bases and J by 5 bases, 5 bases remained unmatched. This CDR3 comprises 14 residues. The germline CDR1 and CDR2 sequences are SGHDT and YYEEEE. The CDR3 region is CASSPGQGRYGYTF. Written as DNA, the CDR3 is TGTGCCAGCAGCCCGGGACAGGGGAGATATGGCTACACCTTC.

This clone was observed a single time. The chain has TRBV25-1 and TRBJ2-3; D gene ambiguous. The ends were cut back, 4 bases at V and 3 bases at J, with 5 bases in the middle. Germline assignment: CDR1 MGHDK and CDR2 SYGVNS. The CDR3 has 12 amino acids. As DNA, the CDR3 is TGTGCCAGCAGTGGGCAGACAGATACGCAGTATTTT. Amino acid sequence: CASSGQTDTQYF.

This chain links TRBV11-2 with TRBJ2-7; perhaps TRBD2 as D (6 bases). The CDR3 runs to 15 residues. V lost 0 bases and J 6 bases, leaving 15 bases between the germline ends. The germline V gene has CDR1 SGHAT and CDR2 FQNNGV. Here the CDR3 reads CASSLERDQGLEQYF. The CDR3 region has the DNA TGTGCCAGCAGCTTAGAGCGGGACCAGGGACTCGAGCAGTACTTC.

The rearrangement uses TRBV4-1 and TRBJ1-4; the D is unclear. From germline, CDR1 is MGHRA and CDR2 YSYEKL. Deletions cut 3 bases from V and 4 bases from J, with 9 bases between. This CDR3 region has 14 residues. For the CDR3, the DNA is TGCGCCAGCAGCCAGGGTTCCGTTAATGAAAAACTGTTTTTT. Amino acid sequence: CASSQGSVNEKLFF.

The CDR3 DNA follows: TGTGCCAGCAGTCCACCCCCAGGGGGGGGCTATGGCTACACCTTC. Translated, it gives CASSPPPGGGYGYTF. The chain recombines TRBV28 with TRBJ1-2, with 7 nucleotides matching TRBD1. Per germline, CDR1 MDHEN and CDR2 SYDVKM. The CDR3 is 15 amino acids. The V and J ends lost 5 bases and 4 bases, in that order; junction bases with no gene match: 10.

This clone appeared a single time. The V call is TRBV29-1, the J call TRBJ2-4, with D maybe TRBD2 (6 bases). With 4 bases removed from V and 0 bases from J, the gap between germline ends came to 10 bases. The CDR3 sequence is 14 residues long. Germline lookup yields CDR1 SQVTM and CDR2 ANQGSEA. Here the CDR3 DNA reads TGCAGCGTTGCTCAGGGACTAGCCAAAAACATTCAGTACTTC. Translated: CSVAQGLAKNIQYF.

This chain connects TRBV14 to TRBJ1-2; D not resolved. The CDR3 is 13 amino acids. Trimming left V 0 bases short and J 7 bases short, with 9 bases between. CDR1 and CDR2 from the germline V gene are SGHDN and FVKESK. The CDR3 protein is CASSQDLESGYTF. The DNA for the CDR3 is TGTGCCAGCAGCCAAGATTTGGAGAGTGGCTACACCTTC.

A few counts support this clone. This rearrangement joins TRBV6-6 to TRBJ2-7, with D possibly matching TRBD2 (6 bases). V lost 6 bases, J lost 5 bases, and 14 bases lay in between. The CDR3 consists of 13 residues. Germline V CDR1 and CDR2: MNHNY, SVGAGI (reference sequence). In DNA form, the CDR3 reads TGTGCCAGCAGGCTGACTAGTTCCAACGAGCAGTACTTC. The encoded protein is CASRLTSSNEQYF.

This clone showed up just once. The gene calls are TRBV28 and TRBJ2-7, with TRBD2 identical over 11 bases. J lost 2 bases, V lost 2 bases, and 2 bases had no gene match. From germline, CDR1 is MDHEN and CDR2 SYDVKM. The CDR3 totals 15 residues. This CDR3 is CASSLRLAGTYEQYF. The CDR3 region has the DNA TGTGCCAGCAGTTTACGACTAGCGGGAACCTACGAGCAGTACTTC.

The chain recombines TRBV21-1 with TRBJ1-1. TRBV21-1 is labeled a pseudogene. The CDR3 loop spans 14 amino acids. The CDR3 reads CASSNFPPDTEAFF. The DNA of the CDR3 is TGTGCCAGCAGCAATTTCCCTCCCGACACTGAAGCTTTCTTT.

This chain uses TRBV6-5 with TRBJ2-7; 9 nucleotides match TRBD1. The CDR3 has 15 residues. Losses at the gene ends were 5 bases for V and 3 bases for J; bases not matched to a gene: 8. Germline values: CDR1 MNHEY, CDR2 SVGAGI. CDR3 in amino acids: CASSPTGQGLYEQYF. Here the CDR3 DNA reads TGTGCCAGCAGTCCGACGGGACAGGGACTCTACGAGCAGTACTTC.

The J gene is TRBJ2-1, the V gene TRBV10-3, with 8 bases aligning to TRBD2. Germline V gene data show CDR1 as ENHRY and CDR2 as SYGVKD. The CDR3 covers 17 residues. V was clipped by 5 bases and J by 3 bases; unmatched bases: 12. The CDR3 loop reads CAISTGIAGFGYNEQFF. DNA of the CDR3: TGTGCCATCAGTACGGGAATAGCGGGATTTGGCTACAATGAGCAGTTCTTC.

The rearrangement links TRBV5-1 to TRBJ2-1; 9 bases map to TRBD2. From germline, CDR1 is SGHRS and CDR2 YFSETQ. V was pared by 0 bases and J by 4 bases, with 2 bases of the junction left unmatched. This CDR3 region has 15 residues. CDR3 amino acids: CASSLGLAGYNEQFF. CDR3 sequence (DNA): TGCGCCAGCAGCTTGGGCCTAGCGGGATACAATGAGCAGTTCTTC.

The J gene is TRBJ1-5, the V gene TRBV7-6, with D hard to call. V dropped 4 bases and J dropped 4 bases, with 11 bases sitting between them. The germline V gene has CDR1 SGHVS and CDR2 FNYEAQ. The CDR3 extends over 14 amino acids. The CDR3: CASSYGVGNQPQHF. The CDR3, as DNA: TGTGCCAGCAGCTATGGCGTCGGGAATCAGCCCCAGCATTTT.

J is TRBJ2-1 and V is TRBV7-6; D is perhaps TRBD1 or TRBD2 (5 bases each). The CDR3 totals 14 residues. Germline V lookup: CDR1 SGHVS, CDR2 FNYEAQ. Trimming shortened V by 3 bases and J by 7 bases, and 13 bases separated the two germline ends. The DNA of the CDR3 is TGTGCCAGCAGCTTTCAGGGATCGGGGAATGAGCAGTTCTTC. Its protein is CASSFQGSGNEQFF.

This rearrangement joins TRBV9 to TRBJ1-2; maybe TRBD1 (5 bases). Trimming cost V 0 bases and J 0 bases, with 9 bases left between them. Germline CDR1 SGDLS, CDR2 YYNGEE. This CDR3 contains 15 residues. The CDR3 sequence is CASSVAGEANYGYTF. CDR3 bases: TGTGCCAGCAGCGTAGCGGGGGAAGCTAACTATGGCTACACCTTC.

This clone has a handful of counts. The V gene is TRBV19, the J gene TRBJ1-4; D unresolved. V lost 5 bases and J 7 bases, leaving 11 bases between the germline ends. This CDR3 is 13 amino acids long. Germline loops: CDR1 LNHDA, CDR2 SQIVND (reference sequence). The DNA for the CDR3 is TGTGCCAGTAGTCCTCTCGGGCGTGAAAAACTGTTTTTT. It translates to CASSPLGREKLFF.

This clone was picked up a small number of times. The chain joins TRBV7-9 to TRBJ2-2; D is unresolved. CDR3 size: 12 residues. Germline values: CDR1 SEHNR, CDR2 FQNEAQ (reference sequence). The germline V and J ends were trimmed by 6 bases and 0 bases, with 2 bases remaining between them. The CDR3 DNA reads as TGTGCCAGCAGACCGAACACCGGGGAGCTGTTTTTT. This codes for CASRPNTGELFF.

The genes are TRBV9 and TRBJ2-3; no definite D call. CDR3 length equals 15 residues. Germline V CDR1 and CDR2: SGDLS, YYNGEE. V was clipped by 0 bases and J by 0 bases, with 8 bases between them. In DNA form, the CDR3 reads TGTGCCAGCAGCGTAGCCAGCGTAAGCACAGATACGCAGTATTTT. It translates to CASSVASVSTDTQYF.

CDR3 in DNA: TGTGCCAGCGGTAAGAGCTCCTACGAGCAGTACTTC. Translation gives CASGKSSYEQYF. The rearrangement links TRBV19 to TRBJ2-7; D unresolved. V lost 9 bases, J lost 0 bases, and 9 bases lay in between. The germline CDR1 and CDR2 sequences are LNHDA and SQIVND (reference sequence). The CDR3 runs to 12 residues.

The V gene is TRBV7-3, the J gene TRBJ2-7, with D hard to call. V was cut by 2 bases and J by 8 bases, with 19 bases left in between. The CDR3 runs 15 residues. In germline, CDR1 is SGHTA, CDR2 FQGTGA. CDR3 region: CASSLPTRTGSKQYF. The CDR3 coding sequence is TGTGCCAGCAGCTTACCGACCCGGACCGGTTCGAAGCAGTACTTC. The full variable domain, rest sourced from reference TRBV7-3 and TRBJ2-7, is GAGVSQTPSNKVTEKGKYVELRCDPISGHTALYWYRQSLGQGPEFLIYFQGTGAADDSGLPNDRFFAVRPEGSVSTLKIQRTERGDSAVYLCASSLPTRTGSKQYFGPGTRLTVT.

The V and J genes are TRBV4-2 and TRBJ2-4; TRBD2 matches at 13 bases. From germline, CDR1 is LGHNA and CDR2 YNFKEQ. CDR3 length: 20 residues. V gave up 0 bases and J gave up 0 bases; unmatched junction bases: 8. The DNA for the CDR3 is TGTGCCAGCAGCCAAGATCCCGGGACTAGCGGGATATTAGCCAAAAACATTCAGTACTTC. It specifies CASSQDPGTSGILAKNIQYF.

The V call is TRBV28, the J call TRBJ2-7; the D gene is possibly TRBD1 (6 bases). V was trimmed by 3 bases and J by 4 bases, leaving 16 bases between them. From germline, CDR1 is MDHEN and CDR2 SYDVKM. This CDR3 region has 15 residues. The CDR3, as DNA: TGTGCCAGCAGTTTTGGGGGCGAATTGGGATACGAGCAGTACTTC. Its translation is CASSFGGELGYEQYF.